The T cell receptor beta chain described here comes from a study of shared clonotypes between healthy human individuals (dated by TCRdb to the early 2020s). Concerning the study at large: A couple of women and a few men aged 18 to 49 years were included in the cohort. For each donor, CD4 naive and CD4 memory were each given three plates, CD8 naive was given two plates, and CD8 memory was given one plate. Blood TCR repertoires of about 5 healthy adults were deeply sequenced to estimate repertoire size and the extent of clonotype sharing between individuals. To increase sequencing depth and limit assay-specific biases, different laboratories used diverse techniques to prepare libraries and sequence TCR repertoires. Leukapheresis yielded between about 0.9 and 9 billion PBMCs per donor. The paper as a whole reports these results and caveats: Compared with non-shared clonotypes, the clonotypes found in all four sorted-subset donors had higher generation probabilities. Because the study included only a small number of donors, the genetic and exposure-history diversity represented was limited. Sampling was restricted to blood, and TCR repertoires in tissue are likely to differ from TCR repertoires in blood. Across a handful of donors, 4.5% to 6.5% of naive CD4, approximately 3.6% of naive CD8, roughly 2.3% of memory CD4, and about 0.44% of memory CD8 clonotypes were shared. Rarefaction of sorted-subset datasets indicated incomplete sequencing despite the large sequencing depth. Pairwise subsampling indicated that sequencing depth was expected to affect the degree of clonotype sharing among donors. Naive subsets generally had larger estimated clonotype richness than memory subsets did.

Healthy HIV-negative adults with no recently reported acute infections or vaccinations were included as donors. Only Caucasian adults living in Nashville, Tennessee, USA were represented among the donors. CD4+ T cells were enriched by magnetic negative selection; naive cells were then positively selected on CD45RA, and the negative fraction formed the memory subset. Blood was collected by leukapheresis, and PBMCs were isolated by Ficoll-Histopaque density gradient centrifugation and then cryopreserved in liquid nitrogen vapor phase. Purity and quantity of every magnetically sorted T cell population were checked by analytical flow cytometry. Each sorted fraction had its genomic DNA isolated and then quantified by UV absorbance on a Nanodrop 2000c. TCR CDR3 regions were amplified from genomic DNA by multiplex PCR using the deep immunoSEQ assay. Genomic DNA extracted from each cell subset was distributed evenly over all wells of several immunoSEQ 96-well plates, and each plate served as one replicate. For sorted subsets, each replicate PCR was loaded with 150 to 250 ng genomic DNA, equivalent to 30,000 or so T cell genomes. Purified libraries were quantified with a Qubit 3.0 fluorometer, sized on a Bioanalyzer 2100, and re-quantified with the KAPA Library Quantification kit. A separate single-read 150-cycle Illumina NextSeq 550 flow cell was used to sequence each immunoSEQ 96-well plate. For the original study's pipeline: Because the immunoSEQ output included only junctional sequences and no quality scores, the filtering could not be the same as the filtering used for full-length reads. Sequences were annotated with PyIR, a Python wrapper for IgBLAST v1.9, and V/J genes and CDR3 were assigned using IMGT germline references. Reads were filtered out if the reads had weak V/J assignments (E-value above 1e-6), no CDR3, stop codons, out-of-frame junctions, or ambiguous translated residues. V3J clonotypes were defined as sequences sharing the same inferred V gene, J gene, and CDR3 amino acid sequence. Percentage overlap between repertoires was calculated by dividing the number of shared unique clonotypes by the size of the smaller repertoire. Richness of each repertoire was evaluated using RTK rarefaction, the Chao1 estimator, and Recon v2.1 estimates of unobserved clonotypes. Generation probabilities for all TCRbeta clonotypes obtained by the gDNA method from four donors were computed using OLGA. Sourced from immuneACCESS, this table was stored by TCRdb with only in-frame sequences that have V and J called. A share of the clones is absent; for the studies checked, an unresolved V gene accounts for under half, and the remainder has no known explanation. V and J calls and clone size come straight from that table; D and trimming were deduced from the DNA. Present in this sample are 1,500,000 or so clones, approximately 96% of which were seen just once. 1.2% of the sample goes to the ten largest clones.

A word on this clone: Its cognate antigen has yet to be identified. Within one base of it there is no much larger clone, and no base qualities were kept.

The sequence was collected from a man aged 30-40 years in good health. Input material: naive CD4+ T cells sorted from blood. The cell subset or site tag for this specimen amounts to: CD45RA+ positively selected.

The DNA reads TGTGCCAGCAGCACACACAGGGGAGGAGATACGCAGTATTTT. This encodes CASSTHRGGDTQYF. Recombination linked TRBV5-4 to TRBJ2-3, with a weak D call of TRBD1 (7 bases match). V is pared back by 4 bases and J by 5 bases, with 14 bases lying between the germline termini. The CDR3 covers 14 residues, taking in both the cysteine and the phenylalanine. Kept here is only the CDR3 DNA, which spans 42 bases and is read in frame from base 1. The germline V gene encodes CDR1 SGHNT and CDR2 YYREEE (reference sequence).